The clone carrying this T cell receptor beta chain was observed a handful of times. Trimming pared 2 bases from V and 5 bases from J, leaving 12 bases between. The CDR3 loop spans 14 amino acids. Per germline, CDR1 LNHDA and CDR2 SQIVND (reference sequence). This sample is drawn from a study of blood T cell repertoires in COVID-19. Study information: Donors in the United States, Italy and Spain gave samples during acute or convalescent COVID-19. The analysed material was cDNA or gDNA that came from T cells, B-cell-depleted T cells, or PBMCs.

Per the study methods: Amplification from reference gene primers served as the basis for estimated nucleated cell counts. TCRdb keeps only in-frame clones here, not all; method: immunoSEQ multiplex PCR. The V and J calls and the clone size are those of that table, but D and trimming were determined from the DNA. The data hold 200,000 to 300,000 clones, with more than 75% observed a single time. The sample was peripheral blood. The chain carries TRBV19 and TRBJ1-2; D ambiguous. The sequence came from a woman aged 60 to 75 who had recovered from COVID-19. The CDR3, as DNA: TGTGCCAGTAGTATAAGTACGGTGTTGTATGGCTACACCTTC. Translation gives CASSISTVLYGYTF.